The source of this TCR beta chain is a study of blood T cell repertoires in COVID-19. The germline V gene encodes CDR1 SGHTA and CDR2 FQGNSA. Between the trimmed V and J ends, which lost 5 bases and 0 bases, there was a span of 23 bases. The length of the CDR3 is 19 residues. Authors' data handling: The assay estimated nucleated cells by amplifying reference gene primers. Profiling relied on immunoSEQ multiplex PCR, and the TCRdb table lists in-frame clones only, not all of them. The V and J calls and the clone size are those of that table, but D and trimming were determined from the DNA. The data hold 170,000 or so clones, with about 90% observed a single time. Participant-given clinical history determined each cohort assignment.

The sample comprised PBMCs or T cells enriched from blood (not recorded which). The genes are TRBV7-2 and TRBJ2-4; TRBD1 might be the D (7 bases). The sequence was collected from a woman between 50 and 59 years old who had recovered from COVID-19. The CDR3 spells CASSPDPRQGGLAKNIQYF. The CDR3 DNA sequence: TGTGCCAGCAGCCCCGACCCACGACAGGGAGGTCTAGCCAAAAACATTCAGTACTTC.